This T cell receptor (beta chain) was captured by sequencing in a study of T cell repertoires in cytomegalovirus infection. Study-level information: Based on public TCR beta signatures, there were indications of CMV infection and of a matching HLA type.

In TCRdb, the reads were re-called with MiXCR into one record per CDR3 protein. There are 97,000 or so distinct CDR3 sequences in the sample; approximately 16% occur only once, and about 8.8% lies in the top ten. Points on this clonotype: A much bigger clone sits one base away, suggesting this may be a read error.

Trimming pared 2 bases from V and 4 bases from J, leaving 12 bases between. Per the germline V gene, CDR1 is SGHTA and CDR2 is FQGNSA. The length of the CDR3 is 15 residues. The receptor's source is a human donor in good health (CMV status not recorded). Some clones in this sample may be carry-over from other donors' samples. The chain has TRBV7-2 and TRBJ2-1; TRBD1 is a possible D gene (5 bases). Sample: PBMCs. CDR3 amino acids: CASSLLRTSYNEQFF. CDR3 nucleotides: TGTGCCAGCAGCTTATTGCGGACATCATACAATGAGCAGTTCTTC.